This TCR beta chain was obtained from a study of T cells in Graves' hyperthyroidism and ophthalmopathy. RNA transcripts yielded amplified TCR beta CDR3 regions. When the TCR CDR3 underwent first-round RT-PCR, the HTBI primer set was used. MiXCR was run by TCRdb on the multiplex PCR reads, yielding one entry per CDR3 protein. Of approximately 370,000 distinct CDR3 sequences in the sample, more than 13% were seen once. The CDR3 is made up of 16 amino acids. V lost 4 bases and J lost 4; bases outside the gene matches: 11. CDR1 is MDHEN and CDR2 is SYDVKM in the germline V gene. This clonotype was seen repeatedly, ten times or more.

This sequence originates from a woman in her twenties or thirties with Graves' hyperthyroidism. V is TRBV28 and J is TRBJ2-5, with 8 bases lining up with TRBD2. Sequencing used blood. CDR3 sequence reads: CASSSNSGNPSETQYF. DNA of the CDR3: TGTGCCAGCAGTTCGAATAGCGGGAATCCGTCAGAGACCCAGTACTTC.